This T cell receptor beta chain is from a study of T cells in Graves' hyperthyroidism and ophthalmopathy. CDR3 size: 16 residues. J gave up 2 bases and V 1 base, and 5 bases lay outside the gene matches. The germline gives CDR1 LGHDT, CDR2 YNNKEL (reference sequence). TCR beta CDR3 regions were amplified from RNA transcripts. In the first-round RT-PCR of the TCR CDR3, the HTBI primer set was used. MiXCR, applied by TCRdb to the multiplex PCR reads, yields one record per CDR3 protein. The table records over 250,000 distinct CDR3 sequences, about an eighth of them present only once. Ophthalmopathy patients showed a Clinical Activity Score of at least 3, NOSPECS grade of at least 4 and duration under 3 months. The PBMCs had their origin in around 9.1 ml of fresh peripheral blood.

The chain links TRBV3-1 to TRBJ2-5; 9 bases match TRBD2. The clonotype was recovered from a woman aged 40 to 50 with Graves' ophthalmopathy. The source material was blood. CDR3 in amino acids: CASSQGRLAEQETQYF. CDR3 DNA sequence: TGTGCCAGCAGCCAAGGTCGACTAGCGGAACAAGAGACCCAGTACTTC.